The 19 T cell receptor beta chains reported below all come from one sample, sequenced in a study of T cell repertoires in cytomegalovirus infection. TCRdb passed the reads through MiXCR, listing each CDR3 protein once. The data show 100,000 to 150,000 distinct CDR3 sequences, approximately 30% seen once. For these receptors, no antigen is known. The sample was CD8+ T cells from cultured PBMCs, taken from culture after CMV antigen stimulation. The receptors derive from a human donor in good health (CMV status not recorded). Some clones in this sample may be carry-over from other donors' samples.

The chain's CDR3 is CASSRRGGVVTDTQYF. CDR3 coding DNA: TGTGCCAGCAGTCGCCGGGGAGGGGTAGTCACAGATACGCAGTATTTT. V is TRBV11-2 and J is TRBJ2-3; 7 bases match TRBD2. CDR1 and CDR2 from the germline V gene are SGHAT and FQNNGV. J lost 2 bases, V lost 6 bases, and 11 bases had no gene match. The CDR3 spans 16 residues.

The gene calls are TRBV7-6 and TRBJ1-5; perhaps TRBD1 as D (5 bases). From germline, CDR1 is SGHVS and CDR2 FNYEAQ. V shed 2 bases and J shed 0 bases, with 11 bases lying between them. The CDR3 contains 16 residues. CDR3 sequence (DNA): TGTGCCAGCAGCTTAAGGTCGGGGGGTAGCAATCAGCCCCAGCATTTT. This codes for CASSLRSGGSNQPQHF.

J is TRBJ2-5 and V is TRBV7-8; D assignment may be TRBD1 or TRBD2 (6 bases each). The CDR3 is made up of 16 amino acids. The germline CDR1 and CDR2 sequences are SGHVS and FQNEAQ. The germline V and J ends were trimmed by 2 bases and 5 bases, with 18 bases remaining between them. The chain's CDR3 is CASSLLGGGLFETQYF. The CDR3 DNA sequence: TGTGCCAGCAGCTTATTAGGGGGAGGCCTTTTTGAGACCCAGTACTTC. Drawing the rest from reference TRBV7-8 and TRBJ2-5, the complete variable domain is GAGVSQSPRYKVAKRGQDVALRCDPISGHVSLFWYQQALGQGPEFLTYFQNEAQLDKSGLPSDRFFAERPEGSVSTLKIQRTQQEDSAVYLCASSLLGGGLFETQYFGPGTRLLVL.

This clonotype has a count of ten or more. The CDR3 reads CASAGTTTSGNTIYF. CDR3 DNA sequence: TGCGCCAGCGCCGGGACAACCACCTCTGGAAACACCATATATTTT. The V call is TRBV4-1, the J call TRBJ1-3; the D gene is possibly TRBD1 (6 bases). Trimming took off 8 bases at V and 0 bases at J, with 14 bases between the two ends. CDR1 MGHRA and CDR2 YSYEKL come from the germline V gene. This CDR3 region has 15 residues.

The chain carries TRBV6-5 and TRBJ2-3; 10 nucleotides align to TRBD2. Unmatched junction bases numbered 17, after V lost 2 bases and J lost 6 bases. This CDR3 is 19 amino acids long. The germline gives CDR1 MNHEY, CDR2 SVGAGI. CDR3 in DNA: TGTGCCAGCAGTTACCGACCACTGGTAGCGGGGGGATTTAGTGATACGCAGTATTTT. Translated: CASSYRPLVAGGFSDTQYF.

This chain links TRBV12-3 or TRBV12-4 with TRBJ1-1; the D is unclear. The V gene lost 3 bases and the J gene lost 7 bases, with 18 bases spanning the gap. This CDR3 has 15 amino acids. CDR3 sequence (DNA): TGTGCCAGCAGTTTCCTCGTCGGAAAGACTAGTGAAGCTTTCTTT. This sequence encodes CASSFLVGKTSEAFF.

This clonotype turned up a few times. The chain combines TRBV12-3 or TRBV12-4 with TRBJ2-1, with 10 bases that match TRBD2. This CDR3 has 16 amino acids. The ends lost 8 bases at V and 8 bases at J; junction bases unmatched: 15. CDR3 DNA sequence: TGTGCCAGCGGAACCGAAGAAGCGGGGGGGCCCCATGAGCAGTTCTTC. It yields the protein CASGTEEAGGPHEQFF.

This clonotype was observed a few times. The chain links TRBV5-1 to TRBJ1-5; 9 bases match TRBD1. CDR3 size: 14 residues. The V and J ends lost 4 bases and 6 bases, in that order; junction bases with no gene match: 5. CDR1 SGHRS and CDR2 YFSETQ come from the germline V gene. Written as DNA, the CDR3 is TGCGCCAGCAGCCCCACAGGGGGCATTCAGCCCCAGCATTTT. Protein sequence: CASSPTGGIQPQHF.

This clonotype turned up a few times. The V gene is TRBV29-1, the J gene TRBJ2-3; tentative D call: TRBD1 (5 bases). Germline CDR1 reads SQVTM; CDR2 reads ANQGSEA. Trimming removed 1 base from V and 2 bases from J, with 7 bases in between. The CDR3 contains 13 residues. In DNA, the CDR3 is TGCAGCGTTGAAGGACAGAACACAGATACGCAGTATTTT. Translation: CSVEGQNTDTQYF.

This clonotype has a single count. At one boundary the junction diverges from the germline segment, which might be a read error. The chain couples TRBV6-1 to TRBJ2-2; 7 bases align to TRBD1. The germline V gene encodes CDR1 MNHNS and CDR2 SASEGT. The CDR3 loop spans 15 amino acids. CDR3 coding DNA: TGTGCCAGCAGTTTACAGGGGACGAACACCAGGGAGCTGTTTTTT. This gives the protein CASSLQGTNTRELFF.

This chain links TRBV6-2 or TRBV6-3 with TRBJ2-7, with D possibly being TRBD1 (6 bases). Trimming pared 5 bases from V and 4 bases from J, leaving 6 bases between. The CDR3 is made up of 11 amino acids. Germline V gives CDR1 MNHEY, CDR2 SVGEGT. CDR3 in amino acids: CASSTGYEQYF. Written as DNA, the CDR3 is TGTGCCAGCAGTACAGGGTACGAGCAGTACTTC.

The chain is built from TRBV4-1 and TRBJ2-3; D call uncertain. The V gene's germline CDR1 is MGHRA and CDR2 YSYEKL. The CDR3 is 16 residues long. Trimming shortened V by 0 bases and J by 0 bases, and 10 bases separated the two germline ends. CDR3 bases: TGCGCCAGCAGCCAAGAACACCTTATGAGCACAGATACGCAGTATTTT. Residues: CASSQEHLMSTDTQYF.

The chain employs TRBV7-4 and TRBJ2-3, with D unresolved. Trimming shortened V by 2 bases and J by 0 bases, and 9 bases separated the two germline ends. In germline, CDR1 is SGHVT, CDR2 SQSDAQ. This CDR3 comprises 15 residues. The CDR3 sequence is CASSLFTSSTDTQYF. The DNA of the CDR3 is TGTGCCAGCAGCTTATTCACCTCTAGCACAGATACGCAGTATTTT.

A few counts support this clonotype. The V call is TRBV7-2, the J call TRBJ1-1; 11 bases match TRBD1. The V gene end was trimmed by 6 bases and the J gene end by 4 bases; junction bases not matched to a gene: 4. Per germline, CDR1 SGHTA and CDR2 FQGNSA. The CDR3 loop spans 14 amino acids. DNA of the CDR3: TGTGCCAGCAGAAGGACAGGGGGCTCCACTGAAGCTTTCTTT. Protein product: CASRRTGGSTEAFF.

The CDR3 region is CASSLVTSGDRHTGELFF. The CDR3 nucleotides are TGTGCCAGCAGCTTAGTTACTAGCGGGGATCGACACACCGGGGAGCTGTTTTTT. V and J are TRBV7-9 and TRBJ2-2; 10 nucleotides line up with TRBD2. Germline V gene data show CDR1 as SEHNR and CDR2 as FQNEAQ (reference sequence). Germline trimming cut 1 base from V and 3 bases from J; bases unmatched to any gene: 8. The CDR3 has 18 residues.

In its sample, this clonotype was seen a few times. The V gene is TRBV6-1, the J gene TRBJ2-7; TRBD1 agrees at 9 bases. CDR1 MNHNS and CDR2 SASEGT come from the germline V gene. V gave up 5 bases and J gave up 0 bases; unmatched junction bases: 8. The CDR3 contains 16 residues. The DNA of the CDR3 is TGTGCCAGCAGTCCCGGAACAGGGGGCTTCTCCTACGAGCAGTACTTC. Its translation is CASSPGTGGFSYEQYF.

The chain has TRBV20-1 and TRBJ1-5, with 10 bases aligning to TRBD1. V lost 6 bases, J lost 6 bases, and 14 bases stayed unmatched. Germline V CDR1 and CDR2: DFQATT, SNEGSKA (reference sequence). The CDR3 is 16 amino acids. CDR3 sequence: CSALRDRGPYGQPQHF. DNA for the CDR3: TGCAGTGCACTCCGGGACAGGGGTCCCTACGGTCAGCCCCAGCATTTT.

This clonotype was seen a few times. This chain joins TRBV27 and TRBJ1-5; D is possibly TRBD1 (6 bases). Germline V gene data show CDR1 as MNHEY and CDR2 as SMNVEV (reference sequence). Deletions cut 5 bases from V and 10 bases from J, with 21 bases between. The CDR3 is 15 residues long. The CDR3 nucleotides read TGTGCCAGCAGTCCCCACAGGGAACTGGCGCAACCCCAGCATTTT. It codes for CASSPHRELAQPQHF.

This clonotype was found a few times. The V gene is TRBV7-8, the J gene TRBJ2-5; weak D call: TRBD1 (6 bases). The CDR3 runs 15 residues. V shed 5 bases and J shed 3 bases, with 16 bases lying between them. Germline CDR1 SGHVS, CDR2 FQNEAQ. The CDR3 sequence: CASSVTGGREETQYF. DNA for the CDR3: TGTGCCAGCAGCGTCACTGGGGGCAGGGAAGAGACCCAGTACTTC.